Below, one T cell receptor (beta chain) is given with its context. The antigen is not known. Data came from immunoSEQ multiplex PCR; TCRdb stores just in-frame clones and leaves some out. The data contain around 40,000 clones, 80% to 95% of them singletons. This entry is derived from a study of tissue T cells after allogeneic stem cell transplantation. Whole-study context: Adult allogeneic hematopoietic cell transplant recipients with steroid-refractory graft-versus-host disease were prospectively enrolled for research autopsy. Findings and limits, study-wide: Anatomically similar tissues had similar TCR repertoires within each patient.

The starting material was blood, obtained before transplantation. This clonotype originated in a woman aged 35-75 years who later had graft-versus-host disease after an allogeneic stem cell transplant.

Here the CDR3 DNA reads TGTGCCAGCAGTCCCCGAGGGGCTTACGGTACCAAAAACATTCAGTACTTC. It yields the protein CASSPRGAYGTKNIQYF. The chain combines TRBV6-2 or TRBV6-3 with TRBJ2-4; TRBD1 or TRBD2 may be the D gene (5 bases each). The CDR3 runs to 17 residues. Trimming pared 5 bases from V and 2 bases from J, leaving 19 bases between. Germline V gene data show CDR1 as MNHEY and CDR2 as SVGEGT.